This is a list of T cell receptor beta chains from one sample in a study of tumor-infiltrating lymphocytes in localized non-small cell lung cancer. Data came from immunoSEQ multiplex PCR; TCRdb stores just in-frame clones and leaves some out. Of fewer than 8,500 clones detected, around two thirds appear once; the ten largest clones hold roughly 7.1%. Input material: uninvolved lung tissue not adjacent to the tumor. The receptor set was obtained from a human donor with non-small cell lung cancer. CDR3s include the opening cysteine and the closing phenylalanine or tryptophan.

CDR3aa: CASSLAPGLNYEQYF
v_gene: TRBV27
j_gene: .

CDR3aa: CASSARDINQPQHF
v_gene: TRBV6-5
j_gene: TRBJ1-5

CDR3aa: CASSDGGGGTEAFF
v_gene: TRBV6-4
j_gene: TRBJ1-1

CDR3aa: CASSSGAGRGYGYTF
v_gene: TRBV4-2
j_gene: TRBJ1-2

CDR3aa: CARQGTDTQYF
v_gene: TRBV2
j_gene: TRBJ2-3

CDR3aa: CASRDRGGEKLFF
v_gene: TRBV6-6
j_gene: TRBJ1-4

CDR3aa: CASSLEAGEPYEQYF
v_gene: TRBV7-6
j_gene: TRBJ2-7

CDR3aa: CATHAPGTYGYTF
v_gene: TRBV15
j_gene: TRBJ1-2

CDR3aa: CASAGDRPNEKLFF
v_gene: TRBV2
j_gene: TRBJ1-4

CDR3aa: CASSLGVRQGDEKLFF
v_gene: TRBV7-9
j_gene: TRBJ1-4

CDR3aa: CASSLAFSGGAVDTQYF
v_gene: TRBV5-1
j_gene: TRBJ2-3

CDR3aa: CASSSGVLDYGYTF
v_gene: TRBV7-2
j_gene: TRBJ1-2

CDR3aa: CASSIGGGRSNEQFF
v_gene: TRBV19
j_gene: TRBJ2-1

CDR3aa: CASSRGSSNQPQHF
v_gene: TRBV5-8
j_gene: TRBJ1-5

CDR3aa: CASSQDGAMNTEAFF
v_gene: TRBV4-1
j_gene: TRBJ1-1

CDR3aa: CASSIGSAGLNTEAFF
v_gene: TRBV19
j_gene: TRBJ1-1

CDR3aa: CASSQQFADGELFF
v_gene: TRBV4-1
j_gene: TRBJ2-2

CDR3aa: CASSPSDYSEQFF
v_gene: TRBV7-2
j_gene: TRBJ2-1

CDR3aa: CASGRGAQYEQFF
v_gene: TRBV9
j_gene: TRBJ2-1

CDR3aa: CASSRQGRSSYEQYF
v_gene: TRBV6-5
j_gene: TRBJ2-7